Presented here are 19 T cell receptor beta chains from one specimen sequenced in a study of cytomegalovirus exposure and HLA in healthy donors (dated by TCRdb to about 2017). The library was prepared using the immunoSEQ multiplex PCR assay. The multiplex PCR relied on a mix of 60 forward primers for TCR Vbeta segments and 13 reverse primers for TCR Jbeta segments. TCRdb's version of the immuneACCESS table is confined to in-frame rearrangements and falls short of the full clone set. An unresolved V gene accounts for under half of the shortfall where checked; the remainder is of unknown origin. The sample yields more than 110,000 clones; roughly 80% were counted once. Approximately 1.1% of the sample is taken by the ten largest. Material for sequencing was PBMCs. These receptors originate from a female donor in good health and CMV-seronegative.

The rearrangement joins TRBV13 to TRBJ2-1, with 7 bases identical to TRBD2. CDR1 and CDR2 (germline): PRHDT, FYEKMQ (reference sequence). J was trimmed by 8 bases and V by 8 bases; bases with no gene match: 3. The CDR3 totals 11 residues. The CDR3 bases are TGTGCCAGCCGACTAGCTGATGAGCAGTTCTTC. The encoded protein is CASRLADEQFF.

This clone came up once. The chain recombines TRBV5-4 with TRBJ2-2; the D is unclear. Trimming stripped 0 bases from V and 4 bases from J, with 10 bases between. Germline V gene lookup returns CDR1 SGHNT and CDR2 YYREEE (reference sequence). The CDR3 spans 15 residues. The DNA of the CDR3 is TGTGCCAGCAGCTTGGCTGGGTCGGGCACCGGGGAGCTGTTTTTT. Translation gives CASSLAGSGTGELFF.

V usage is TRBV7-9 and J usage is TRBJ2-1; TRBD1 agrees at 7 bases. V lost 1 base to trimming and J lost 5 bases; unmatched junction nucleotides: 11. Germline CDR1 reads SEHNR; CDR2 reads FQNEAQ (reference sequence). This CDR3 region has 17 residues. The CDR3 bases are TGTGCCAGCAGCTTAGGACGGACAGGAGAGTCGGACAATGAGCAGTTCTTC. As protein: CASSLGRTGESDNEQFF.

The rearrangement links TRBV6-5 to TRBJ2-1, with 10 bases lining up with TRBD2. After removal of 5 bases from V and 5 bases from J, the junction contained 6 bases not matched to a gene. The CDR3 extends over 15 amino acids. The germline V gene has CDR1 MNHEY and CDR2 SVGAGI. CDR3 sequence (DNA): TGTGCCAGCAGTACCTCTAGCGGGGGTAACAATGAGCAGTTCTTC. Amino acids: CASSTSSGGNNEQFF.

CDR3 in DNA: TGTGCCAGCAGCGAAATGACAGGGATAGGGGCCAAAAACATTCAGTACTTC. Translating it yields CASSEMTGIGAKNIQYF. The rearrangement uses TRBV7-2 and TRBJ2-4; the match to TRBD1 covers 7 bases. Germline trimming cut 5 bases from V and 1 base from J; bases unmatched to any gene: 11. Germline V gene data show CDR1 as SGHTA and CDR2 as FQGNSA. The length of the CDR3 is 17 residues.

The chain employs TRBV6-1 and TRBJ2-7; TRBD1 aligns across 8 bases. The CDR3 is made up of 14 amino acids. J was trimmed by 2 bases and V by 4 bases; bases with no gene match: 4. The germline gives CDR1 MNHNS, CDR2 SASEGT. The CDR3 DNA is TGTGCCAGCAGTGCCCGGGACAGGACCTACGAGCAGTACTTC. Translating gives CASSARDRTYEQYF.

In this sample, this clone turned up a few times. The V gene is TRBV28, the J gene TRBJ2-7; the match to TRBD1 covers 7 bases. CDR1 MDHEN and CDR2 SYDVKM come from the germline V gene. The length of the CDR3 is 17 residues. The trim removed 4 bases at V and 3 bases at J, leaving 15 bases unmatched. CDR3 nucleotides: TGTGCCAGCAGTTCCGGCGCCCCACAGGGGTCATTCTACGAGCAGTACTTC. The encoded protein is CASSSGAPQGSFYEQYF.

This chain joins TRBV2 and TRBJ1-5; 9 positions agree with TRBD1. Germline CDR1 is SNHLY and CDR2 is FYNNEI. The CDR3 runs 13 residues. The V and J ends lost 4 bases and 6 bases, in that order; junction bases with no gene match: 1. CDR3 loop: CASSGTGVQPQHF. The CDR3 bases are TGTGCCAGCAGTGGGACAGGGGTTCAGCCCCAGCATTTT. The full variable domain, its missing parts supplied by reference TRBV2 and TRBJ1-5, is EPEVTQTPSHQVTQMGQEVILRCVPISNHLYFYWYRQILGQKVEFLVSFYNNEISEKSEIFDDQFSVERPDGSNFTLKIRSTKLEDSAMYFCASSGTGVQPQHFGDGTRLSIL.

The CDR3 loop is CASSLASGSGYNEQFF. The CDR3 DNA is TGTGCCAGCAGTTTGGCTAGCGGGAGTGGCTACAATGAGCAGTTCTTC. The rearrangement uses TRBV27 and TRBJ2-1; 10 bases fit TRBD2. This CDR3 is 16 amino acids long. The V gene's germline CDR1 is MNHEY and CDR2 SMNVEV (reference sequence). Trimming cost V 3 bases and J 3 bases; bases outside gene matches: 5.

The V and J genes are TRBV27 and TRBJ2-3; weak D call: TRBD2 (7 bases). The CDR3 consists of 15 residues. The germline CDR1 and CDR2 sequences are MNHEY and SMNVEV (reference sequence). V dropped 7 bases and J dropped 5 bases, with 19 bases sitting between them. The CDR3 region is CASTHRATSVDTQYF. For the CDR3, the DNA is TGTGCCAGCACCCACAGGGCCACTAGCGTAGATACGCAGTATTTT.

The CDR3 protein is CASSYYRQVYGYTF. In nucleotides, the CDR3 is TGTGCCAGCAGTTACTATAGGCAGGTATATGGCTACACCTTC. The chain carries TRBV6-7 and TRBJ1-2; D unclear. TRBV6-7 belongs to the ORF category, with a function that is uncertain. The CDR3 covers 14 residues. The V gene lost 1 base and the J gene lost 5 bases, with 11 bases spanning the gap.

J is TRBJ1-1 and V is TRBV14; a possible D gene is TRBD1 (5 bases). Trimming pared 4 bases from V and 5 bases from J, leaving 17 bases between. Germline loops: CDR1 SGHDN, CDR2 FVKESK. The CDR3 consists of 15 residues. The CDR3 sequence is CASSRNPGGSTEAFF. The CDR3 coding sequence is TGTGCCAGCAGCCGAAACCCCGGGGGGTCGACTGAAGCTTTCTTT.

This sequence joins TRBV5-6 and TRBJ1-1; D might be TRBD1 (6 bases). V was cut by 2 bases and J by 4 bases, with 15 bases left in between. CDR3 length equals 15 residues. Germline CDR1 is SGHDT and CDR2 is YYEEEE. CDR3 amino acids: CASSFSPGGATEAFF. In DNA, the CDR3 is TGTGCCAGCAGCTTCTCCCCGGGGGGGGCCACTGAAGCTTTCTTT.

This sequence joins TRBV5-1 and TRBJ1-1; perhaps TRBD1 as D (6 bases). CDR3 size: 15 residues. The germline gives CDR1 SGHRS, CDR2 YFSETQ. With 2 bases removed from V and 2 bases from J, the gap between germline ends came to 13 bases. CDR3 bases: TGCGCCAGCAGCTTAGGGGGGGGATTCAACACTGAAGCTTTCTTT. Protein product: CASSLGGGFNTEAFF.

The CDR3 region has the DNA TGTGCCATCAGTGAAGAGGGGGCAGTCAAAAACATTCAGTACTTC. As protein: CAISEEGAVKNIQYF. The rearrangement links TRBV10-3 to TRBJ2-4; 7 bases fit TRBD1. The CDR3 has 15 residues. CDR1 and CDR2 (germline): ENHRY, SYGVKD. Trimming at V came to 3 bases and at J to 3 bases, leaving 5 bases not matched to a gene.

The CDR3 spells CASSSGDRGTYEQYF. CDR3 bases: TGTGCCAGCAGTAGTGGGGACAGGGGAACCTACGAGCAGTACTTC. The V call is TRBV5-4, the J call TRBJ2-7, with 10 bases fitting TRBD1. The germline V gene has CDR1 SGHNT and CDR2 YYREEE (reference sequence). J gave up 2 bases and V 5 bases, and 7 bases lay outside the gene matches. CDR3 size: 15 residues.

This clone was seen a handful of times. The rearrangement uses TRBV7-9 and TRBJ1-1; maybe TRBD1 (5 bases). The CDR3 is 13 amino acids. CDR1 and CDR2 from the germline V gene are SEHNR and FQNEAQ (reference sequence). V was shortened by 1 base and J by 7 bases, with 10 bases between the two germline ends. CDR3 sequence reads: CASSLGGGVEAFF. DNA for the CDR3: TGTGCCAGCAGCTTAGGCGGGGGAGTTGAAGCTTTCTTT.

This clone was detected ten times or more. The chain uses TRBV6-1 and TRBJ1-5; 10 positions agree with TRBD1. The CDR3 extends over 15 amino acids. Germline-derived CDR1 and CDR2 are MNHNS and SASEGT. V trimming: 5 bases; J trimming: 6 bases; junction bases outside the gene matches: 7. CDR3 nucleotides: TGTGCCAGCAGTACCGGACAGGGGGAGGGTCAGCCCCAGCATTTT. Protein sequence: CASSTGQGEGQPQHF.

This clone was counted a few times. V gene TRBV5-8 combines with J gene TRBJ1-2; D is unresolved. Germline CDR1 and CDR2: SGHTS and YDEGEE. V was cut by 0 bases and J by 1 base, with 7 bases left in between. The CDR3 totals 14 residues. CDR3 residues: CASSLGRVNYGYTF. CDR3 DNA sequence: TGTGCCAGCAGCTTGGGCCGCGTTAACTATGGCTACACCTTC.